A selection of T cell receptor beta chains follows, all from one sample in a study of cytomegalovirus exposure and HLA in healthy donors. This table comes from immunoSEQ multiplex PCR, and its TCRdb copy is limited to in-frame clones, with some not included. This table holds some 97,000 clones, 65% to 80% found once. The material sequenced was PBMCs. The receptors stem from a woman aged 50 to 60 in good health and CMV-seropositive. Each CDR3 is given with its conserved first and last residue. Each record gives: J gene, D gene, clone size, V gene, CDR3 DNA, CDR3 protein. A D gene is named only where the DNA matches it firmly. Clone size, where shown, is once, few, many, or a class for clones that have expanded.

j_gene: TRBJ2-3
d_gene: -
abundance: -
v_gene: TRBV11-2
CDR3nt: TGTGCCAGCAGCTCACTCACAGATACGCAGTATTTT
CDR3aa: CASSSLTDTQYF

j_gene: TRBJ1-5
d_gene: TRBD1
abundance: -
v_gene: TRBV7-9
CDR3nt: TGTGCCAGCAGCTCTGACAGGGACCCAAATCAGCCCCAGCATTTT
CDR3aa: CASSSDRDPNQPQHF

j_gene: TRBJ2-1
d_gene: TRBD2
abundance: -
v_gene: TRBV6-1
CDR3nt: TGTGCCTGTACTAGCGGGAGTAACTACGATGAGCAGTTCTTC
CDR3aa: CACTSGSNYDEQFF

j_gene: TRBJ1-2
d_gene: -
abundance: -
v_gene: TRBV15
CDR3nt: TGTGCCACCAGCGTAAGCGGTGGCTACACCTTC
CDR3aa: CATSVSGGYTF

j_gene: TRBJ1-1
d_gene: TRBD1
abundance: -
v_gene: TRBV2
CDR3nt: TGTGCCAGCAGTCAATTACCAGGGGGGAGCACTGAAGCTTTCTTT
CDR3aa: CASSQLPGGSTEAFF

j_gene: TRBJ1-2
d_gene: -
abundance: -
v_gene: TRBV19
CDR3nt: TGTGCCAGTAGTCCGCTGACAGGATCCAGCTACACCTTC
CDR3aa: CASSPLTGSSYTF

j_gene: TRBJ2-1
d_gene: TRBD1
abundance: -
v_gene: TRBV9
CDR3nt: TGTGCCAGCAGCGTAGAAGGGACAGGGAACAATGAGCAGTTCTTC
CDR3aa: CASSVEGTGNNEQFF

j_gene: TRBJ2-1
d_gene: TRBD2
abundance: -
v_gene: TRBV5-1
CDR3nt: TGCGCCAGCACCGTTTCCCTAGCGGGGAATTACAATGAGCAGTTCTTC
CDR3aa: CASTVSLAGNYNEQFF

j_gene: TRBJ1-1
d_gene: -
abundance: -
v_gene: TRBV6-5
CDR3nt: TGTGCCAGCAGTCCAGGGGCGGCCACTGAAGCTTTCTTT
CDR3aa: CASSPGAATEAFF

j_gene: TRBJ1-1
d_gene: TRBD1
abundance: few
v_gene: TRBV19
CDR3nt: TGTGCCAGTAGTCCCCGACAGGGGAACACTGAAGCTTTCTTT
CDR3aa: CASSPRQGNTEAFF

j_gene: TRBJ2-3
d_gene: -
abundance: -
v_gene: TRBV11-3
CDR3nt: TGTGCCAGCAGCTTAGGGCAGATCAGCACAGATACGCAGTATTTT
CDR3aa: CASSLGQISTDTQYF

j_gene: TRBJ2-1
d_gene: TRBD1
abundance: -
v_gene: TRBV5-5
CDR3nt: TGTGCCAGCGTTCCGGGACAGGATTATGAGCAGTTCTTC
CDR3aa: CASVPGQDYEQFF

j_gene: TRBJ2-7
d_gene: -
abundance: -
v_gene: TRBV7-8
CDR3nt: TGTGCCAGCAGCTGGGACATATCCTACGAGCAGTACTTC
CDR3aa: CASSWDISYEQYF

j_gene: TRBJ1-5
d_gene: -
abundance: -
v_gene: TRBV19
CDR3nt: TGTGCCAGTAGTATATACCGGCAGGTTGCATATAGCAATCAGCCCCAGCATTTT
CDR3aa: CASSIYRQVAYSNQPQHF

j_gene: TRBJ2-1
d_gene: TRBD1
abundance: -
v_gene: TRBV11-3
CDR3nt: TGTGCCAGCAGCCAGGGACAGGGTCTTGCCAATGAGCAGTTCTTC
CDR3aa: CASSQGQGLANEQFF

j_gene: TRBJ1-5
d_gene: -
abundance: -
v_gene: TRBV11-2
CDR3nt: TGTGCCAGCAGCCTTTCGCGGGGACAGCCCCAGCATTTT
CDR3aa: CASSLSRGQPQHF

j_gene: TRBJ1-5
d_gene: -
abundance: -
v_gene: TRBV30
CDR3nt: TGTGCCTGGAGTCTGACAGGTCTTAGCAATCAGCCCCAGCATTTT
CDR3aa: CAWSLTGLSNQPQHF

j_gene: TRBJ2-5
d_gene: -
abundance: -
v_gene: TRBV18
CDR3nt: TGTGCCAGCTCACCGGGCCTCTTGGAGACCCAGTACTTC
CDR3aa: CASSPGLLETQYF

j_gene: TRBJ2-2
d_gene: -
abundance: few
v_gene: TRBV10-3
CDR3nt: TGTGCCATCAGGTCTGCCGGGGAGCTGTTTTTT
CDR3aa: CAIRSAGELFF

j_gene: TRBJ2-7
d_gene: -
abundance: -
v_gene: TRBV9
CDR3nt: TGTGCCAGCAGCGCATCTAGCGCCTCCTACGAGCAGTACTTC
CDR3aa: CASSASSASYEQYF

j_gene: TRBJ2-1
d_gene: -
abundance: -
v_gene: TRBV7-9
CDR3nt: TGTGCCAGCAGCTTGATAGTCAATGAGCAGTTCTTC
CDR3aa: CASSLIVNEQFF

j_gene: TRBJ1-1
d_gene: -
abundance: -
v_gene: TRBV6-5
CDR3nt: TGTGCCAGCAGGGGGGCGGGGAACACTGAAGCTTTCTTT
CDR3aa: CASRGAGNTEAFF

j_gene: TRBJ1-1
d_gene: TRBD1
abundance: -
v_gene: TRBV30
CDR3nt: TGTGCCTCCATCTCTACCCCCGGACAGGTCAAGACTGAAGCTTTCTTT
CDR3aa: CASISTPGQVKTEAFF

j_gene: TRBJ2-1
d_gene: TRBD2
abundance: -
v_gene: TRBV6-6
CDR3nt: TGTGCCAGCAGTTACGGCGGGGGCTACAATGAGCAGTTCTTC
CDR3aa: CASSYGGGYNEQFF